Shown below are 19 T cell receptor beta chains from a single sample sequenced in a study of low-dose radiotherapy and immunotherapy resistance in tumors. Priming of first-strand cDNA relied on TRAV- and TRBV-specific primers (covering alpha and beta chains). The PCR that amplified TCRs ran for about 20 cycles, relying on a constant-region primer and a V-primer adapter. TCRdb reprocessed the reads via MiXCR and lists one record per CDR3 protein. The table records tens of thousands of distinct CDR3 sequences, more than 25% of them present only once. As for time point: before trial treatment. This sample comprised PBMCs, obtained before treatment. The origin of the receptors is a male donor with rectosigmoid adenocarcinoma.

Concerning this clonotype itself: With a far larger clone one base away, a read error is the likely cause. The chain is built from TRBV28 and TRBJ2-1; 9 nucleotides align to TRBD1. Per the germline V gene, CDR1 is MDHEN and CDR2 is SYDVKM. With V trimmed by 6 bases and J by 10 bases, 7 bases remained unmatched. The CDR3 has 13 residues. As DNA, the CDR3 is TGTGCCAGCAGGGACAGGGGCGAGTACGAGCAGTTCTTC. Protein: CASRDRGEYEQFF.

This clonotype was seen at least ten times. This chain links TRBV10-3 with TRBJ1-5, with a weak D call TRBD1 (6 bases). Germline assignment: CDR1 ENHRY and CDR2 SYGVKD. V was cut by 3 bases and J by 3 bases, with 18 bases left in between. The CDR3 length is 17 residues. For the CDR3, the DNA is TGTGCCATCAGTGACCCCCGGCAGGGGAGGCTCAATCAGCCCCAGCATTTT. Translation: CAISDPRQGRLNQPQHF.

Ten or more counts support this clonotype. The chain joins TRBV24-1 to TRBJ1-5; D may be TRBD1 (5 bases). V lost 12 bases to trimming and J lost 0 bases, with 23 bases between them. The germline V gene has CDR1 KGHDR and CDR2 SFDVKD. This CDR3 has 17 residues. The CDR3 here is CASLGTRLPYSNQPQHF. As DNA, the CDR3 is TGTGCCTCTCTAGGGACCCGCCTCCCATATAGCAATCAGCCCCAGCATTTT.

This clonotype was detected many times. The chain links TRBV11-2 to TRBJ1-2; D is possibly TRBD1 (5 bases). CDR1 is SGHAT and CDR2 is FQNNGV in the germline V gene. Trimming shortened V by 5 bases and J by 4 bases, and 17 bases separated the two germline ends. The CDR3 is 15 amino acids. In nucleotides, the CDR3 is TGTGCCAGCAGCAAGAATACCGGGACTGTCTATGGCTACACCTTC. Amino acids: CASSKNTGTVYGYTF.

This clonotype was seen ten or more times. The chain uses TRBV28 and TRBJ2-7; D is tentatively TRBD1 or TRBD2 (6 bases each). V gave up 6 bases and J gave up 2 bases, with 11 bases separating them. This CDR3 has 13 residues. Germline CDR1 MDHEN, CDR2 SYDVKM. Here the CDR3 reads CASRTGAPYEQYF. CDR3 bases: TGTGCCAGCAGGACGGGGGCCCCCTACGAGCAGTACTTC.

This clonotype was recorded at least ten times. The V and J genes are TRBV18 and TRBJ1-1, with 8 bases matching TRBD1. The CDR3 covers 15 residues. Per germline, CDR1 KGHSH and CDR2 LQKENI. V lost 3 bases, J lost 5 bases, and 8 bases stayed unmatched. The CDR3 region has the DNA TGTGCCAGCTCACCCGGGACAGGCTGGGTGACTGAAGCTTTCTTT. Translated, it gives CASSPGTGWVTEAFF.

Concerning this clonotype itself: This could be a read error, since a much larger clone is one nucleotide away. The chain couples TRBV19 to TRBJ2-1; 7 bases are shared with TRBD2. Trimming cost V 2 bases and J 3 bases; bases outside gene matches: 7. Germline V CDR1 and CDR2: LNHDA, SQIVND (reference sequence). The CDR3 contains 16 residues. CDR3 in amino acids: CASSIWQGLVYNEQFF. CDR3 in DNA: TGTGCCAGTAGTATATGGCAAGGACTAGTCTACAATGAGCAGTTCTTC.

This clonotype was observed at least ten times. The J gene is TRBJ1-6, the V gene TRBV7-2; 9 bases map to TRBD1. The CDR3 length is 16 residues. CDR1 and CDR2 (germline): SGHTA, FQGNSA. After removal of 6 bases from V and 0 bases from J, the junction contained 3 bases not matched to a gene. CDR3 nucleotides: TGTGCCAGCAGGGACAGGGGTAGCTCCTATAATTCACCCCTCCACTTT. Translating it yields CASRDRGSSYNSPLHF.

This clonotype was found once. The chain uses TRBV13 and TRBJ2-7; D might be TRBD1 (5 bases). V dropped 4 bases and J dropped 3 bases, with 16 bases sitting between them. Germline V gene sequence: CDR1 PRHDT, CDR2 FYEKMQ (reference sequence). There are 15 residues in the CDR3. The CDR3: CASSSNQGNGYEQYF. DNA of the CDR3: TGTGCCAGCAGCTCGAATCAGGGAAACGGCTACGAGCAGTACTTC.

There are many counts of this clonotype. The chain has TRBV5-1 and TRBJ2-7; D assignment may be TRBD1 or TRBD2 (5 bases each). CDR1 and CDR2 from the germline V gene are SGHRS and YFSETQ. The CDR3 has 18 residues. Trimming cost V 4 bases and J 7 bases, with 30 bases left between them. The DNA of the CDR3 is TGCGCCAGCAGCCCCCGGGACGGAACCGGGCTCGTTCTCCGGGAGCAGTACTTC. Protein product: CASSPRDGTGLVLREQYF. Full variable domain (missing parts from reference TRBV5-1 and TRBJ2-7): KAGVTQTPRYLIKTRGQQVTLSCSPISGHRSVSWYQQTPGQGLQFLFEYFSETQRNKGNFPGRFSGRQFSNSRSEMNVSTLELGDSALYLCASSPRDGTGLVLREQYFGPGTRLTVT.

The sample holds many counts of this clonotype. The chain links TRBV12-3 or TRBV12-4 to TRBJ2-2; D perhaps matches TRBD1 (6 bases). The CDR3 extends over 15 amino acids. V was shortened by 2 bases and J by 6 bases, with 13 bases between the two germline ends. The CDR3 sequence: CASSLRQGMAGELFF. In DNA form, the CDR3 reads TGTGCCAGCAGTTTAAGGCAGGGGATGGCCGGGGAGCTGTTTTTT.

This clonotype occurred a few times. The chain carries TRBV6-2 or TRBV6-3 and TRBJ1-5; no reliable D call. CDR3 length: 19 amino acids. Trimming took 5 bases from V and 2 from J, leaving 25 bases between them. Germline V gene data show CDR1 as MNHEY and CDR2 as SVGEGT. CDR3 loop: CASSVFPLGPSGGNQPQHF. The CDR3 DNA reads TGTGCCAGCAGTGTCTTCCCTTTAGGGCCCAGCGGCGGCAATCAGCCCCAGCATTTT.

The sample holds many counts of this clonotype. The V gene is TRBV7-2, the J gene TRBJ2-7; a weak D match, TRBD2 (5 bases). V lost 5 bases and J 5 bases, leaving 16 bases between the germline ends. The CDR3 covers 14 residues. CDR1 and CDR2 (germline): SGHTA, FQGNSA. Written as DNA, the CDR3 is TGTGCCAGCAGCCCGTCTCTAGCTGGTCACGAGCAGTACTTC. Translation: CASSPSLAGHEQYF.

This clonotype has more than one count but fewer than ten. The V and J genes are TRBV19 and TRBJ1-2; D is possibly TRBD1 (5 bases). The CDR3 length is 11 residues. Per germline, CDR1 LNHDA and CDR2 SQIVND (reference sequence). Trimming stripped 7 bases from V and 6 bases from J, with 9 bases between. CDR3 protein: CASMEGDGYTF. For the CDR3, the DNA is TGTGCCAGTATGGAAGGGGATGGCTACACCTTC.

This clonotype showed up many times. The chain has TRBV6-2 or TRBV6-3 and TRBJ2-7, with 10 bases lining up with TRBD2. The CDR3 has 16 amino acids. Germline V gene sequence: CDR1 MNHEY, CDR2 SVGEGT. V was pared by 2 bases and J by 6 bases, with 10 bases of the junction left unmatched. CDR3 sequence (DNA): TGTGCCAGCAGTTACGGGCCTAGCGGGAGTATGGTCGAGCAGTACTTC. Residues: CASSYGPSGSMVEQYF.

This clonotype has a count of ten or more. V is TRBV12-3 or TRBV12-4 and J is TRBJ2-5, with D maybe TRBD1 (6 bases). The CDR3 has 14 residues. V shed 8 bases and J shed 2 bases, with 15 bases lying between them. CDR3 sequence reads: CASGQGPGQETQYF. The CDR3 bases are TGTGCCAGCGGGCAGGGGCCCGGTCAAGAGACCCAGTACTTC.

The chain uses TRBV19 and TRBJ1-4, with 8 bases that match TRBD1. The V and J ends lost 9 bases and 9 bases, in that order; junction bases with no gene match: 9. The CDR3 sequence is 13 residues long. Germline CDR1 is LNHDA and CDR2 is SQIVND (reference sequence). The CDR3 DNA reads as TGTGCCAGCACAGGACAGGGATGGCAAAAACTGTTTTTT. As protein: CASTGQGWQKLFF. Filled out from reference TRBV19 and TRBJ1-4, the complete variable domain reads DGGITQSPKYLFRKEGQNVTLSCEQNLNHDAMYWYRQDPGQGLRLIYYSQIVNDFQKGDIAEGYSVSREKKESFPLTVTSAQKNPTAFYLCASTGQGWQKLFFGSGTQLSVL.

Note on this clonotype: One end of the junction does not line up with germline, which may come from a read error. The CDR3 DNA sequence: TGTCCCAGTAGCCTCAGGGGGCTCGAGCAGTTCTTC. Its protein product is CPSSLRGLEQFF. The chain links TRBV14 to TRBJ2-1; TRBD1 matches at 8 bases. Germline V gene data show CDR1 as SGHDN and CDR2 as FVKESK. This CDR3 is built from 12 residues.

This clonotype has a count of ten or more. The rearrangement joins TRBV24-1 to TRBJ2-5, with TRBD1 identical over 8 bases. This CDR3 comprises 13 residues. The germline V gene has CDR1 KGHDR and CDR2 SFDVKD. V was pared by 3 bases and J by 4 bases, with 0 bases of the junction left unmatched. DNA for the CDR3: TGTGCCACCAGTGATGACAGGGGAGAGACCCAGTACTTC. It encodes CATSDDRGETQYF.